This T cell receptor (beta chain) was sequenced for a study of shared clonotypes between healthy human individuals. TCRdb's table, derived via immunoSEQ multiplex PCR, lists solely in-frame clones and lacks some. The data hold 600,000 to 750,000 clones, with around 77% observed a single time. Note on this clone: Its antigen is not known. Other DNA sequences of this sample code for an identical CDR3.

Per germline, CDR1 MDHEN and CDR2 SYDVKM. The CDR3 has 13 residues. V trimming: 6 bases; J trimming: 3 bases; junction bases outside the gene matches: 5. Study-wide results and limits: Naive subsets generally exceeded memory subsets in estimated richness. Tissues were not sampled, only blood, and their repertoires likely differ.

Sequences were obtained from memory CD4+ T cells sorted from blood. The subset is: CD45RA-negative fraction. This chain uses TRBV28 with TRBJ2-7, with TRBD1 matching over 7 bases. The sequence derives from a woman in her twenties or thirties in good health. The CDR3 DNA is TGTGCCAGCAGCTCGGGACAGAACTACGAGCAGTACTTC. Its translation is CASSSGQNYEQYF.